This TCR beta chain was captured by sequencing in a study of CD8 T cells in ankylosing spondylitis. Study-wide results and limits: The study identified a TCR beta motif of under ten highly homologous variants that appeared characteristic of ankylosing spondylitis blood. Clones linked to disease were reported to show significant enrichment in matched ankylosing spondylitis synovial fluid.

Researchers built TCR beta libraries using quantitative 5'-RACE with molecular barcodes. TCRdb ran MiXCR on the 5' RACE reads and lists one entry per CDR3 protein. The profile covers about 120,000 distinct CDR3 sequences, with roughly 13% appearing a single time and just under 3% taken by the ten largest. About this clonotype: Its antigen is undetermined.

The CDR3 sequence is 14 residues long. Per the germline V gene, CDR1 is MGHRA and CDR2 is YSYEKL. V lost 1 base to trimming and J lost 2 bases, with 9 bases between them. Input material: blood, either unsorted or a sorted T cell fraction (not recorded which). This chain links TRBV4-1 with TRBJ2-7; D is ambiguous. This clonotype originated in a female donor with ankylosing spondylitis or in good health (not recorded which). CDR3: CASSQVALAYEQYF. Written as DNA, the CDR3 is TGCGCCAGCAGCCAAGTTGCTCTGGCCTACGAGCAGTACTTC.